The sequence of this TCR beta chain was determined in a study of blood T cell repertoires in COVID-19. Looking at the study overall: The samples span acute and convalescent COVID-19 from the United States, Italy and Spain. Sample material is recorded as cDNA or gDNA derived from T cells, B-cell-depleted T cells, or PBMCs.

Per the original methods: Estimation of nucleated cell counts relied on the amplification of reference gene primers. Clones were read by immunoSEQ multiplex PCR, and TCRdb kept only the in-frame ones, dropping some. That table supplies the V and J calls and clone size; D and trimming were determined from the DNA. The sample has 150,000 to 200,000 clones; approximately 85% are singletons. This clone was detected once. Germline V gene sequence: CDR1 MNHEY, CDR2 SVGAGI. V lost 6 bases to trimming and J lost 4 bases; unmatched junction nucleotides: 1. CDR3 length: 13 amino acids. Sample: peripheral blood. The receptor comes from a woman older than 75 with acute or convalescent COVID-19. V and J are TRBV6-5 and TRBJ2-7; 12 nucleotides align to TRBD2. This chain's CDR3 is CASRGLAGYEQYF. DNA for the CDR3: TGTGCCAGCAGGGGACTAGCGGGTTACGAGCAGTACTTC.